This TCR beta chain was obtained from a study of T cells in localized non-small cell lung cancer. Findings and caveats of the study: Heterogeneity is still possible, as just one tumor region was sequenced.

Clones were sequenced by immunoSEQ multiplex PCR, and TCRdb holds only the in-frame ones, with some missing. The top ten hold about 16% of the sample, which has about 52,000 clones, around 86% seen once. Of note for this clone: Its antigen is not known.

V was trimmed by 1 base and J by 3 bases, leaving 1 base between them. The CDR3 is made up of 13 amino acids. Per germline, CDR1 MGHDK and CDR2 SYGVNS. V and J are TRBV25-1 and TRBJ2-6; D gene uncertain. The sequence derives from a female donor with stage II lung adenocarcinoma. The input for sequencing was PBMCs, taken before any cancer treatment. CDR3: CASSEFGANVLTF. The CDR3 bases are TGTGCCAGCAGTGAATTTGGGGCCAACGTCCTGACTTTC.